A selection of T cell receptor beta chains follows, all from one sample in a study of control samples from healthy donors and cancer patients. Some clones are missing from TCRdb's copy, which holds only in-frame ones; the method was immunoSEQ multiplex PCR. This table has some 160,000 clones, roughly 89% appearing once. Sample: blood. Receptors originate from a man in his thirties or forties in good health. CDR3s include the opening cysteine and the closing phenylalanine or tryptophan. The D gene is left open where the match is weak.

TRBV24-1	TRBJ2-3	TRBD2	CATSDPKRGPSDTQYF
TRBV7-2	TRBJ1-2	-	CASSPPNGQGYTF
TRBV2	TRBJ2-2	-	CASSGDTGELFF
TRBV9	TRBJ1-1	-	CASSVVANTEAFF
TRBV4-1	TRBJ2-7	-	CASSQVDSEAYEQYF
TRBV4-3	TRBJ2-5	-	CASSQVDAGLGETQYF
TRBV29-1	TRBJ2-4	-	CSVEDPDREAKNIQYF
TRBV7-9	TRBJ2-7	-	CASSADGSSYEQYF
TRBV6-2/TRBV6-3	TRBJ1-5	-	CASSLSLDQPQHF
TRBV6-5	TRBJ1-5	-	CASSYDRGQPQHF
TRBV6-7	TRBJ2-3	TRBD2	CASSGLAGADTQYF
TRBV12-3/TRBV12-4	TRBJ2-5	-	CASSFDGETQYF
TRBV30	TRBJ2-7	-	CAWSQGNEQYF
TRBV27	TRBJ1-3	-	CASSRDPISGNTIYF
TRBV30	TRBJ2-1	TRBD2	CAWSVISVGTSHNEQFF
TRBV5-3	TRBJ2-3	TRBD2	CARSIGLAGGPRTDTQYF
TRBV5-6	TRBJ2-7	-	CASSFPGDTYEQYF
TRBV7-6	TRBJ1-1	-	CASSFGSGGSTEAFF
TRBV6-1	TRBJ2-6	-	CASSEAPGGANVLTF
TRBV2	TRBJ1-5	-	CASSLTDEGDQPQHF